This is a list of T cell receptor beta chains from one sample in a study of identical twins. TCRdb fed the 5' RACE reads into MiXCR, producing one record per CDR3 protein. The sample carries 1.5 million to 2 million distinct CDR3 sequences, about 31% recorded once. The sequenced sample consisted of cord blood. These receptors were taken from a newborn girl in good health. The CDR3 runs from the conserved cysteine through the conserved F or W. D genes are given only for firm matches. Size tells how often a clone was seen (once, few, many) or the class of an expanded clone, and some rows leave it out.

J: TRBJ2-5; V: TRBV20-1; size: -; D: TRBD1; DNA: TGCAGTGCTAGCCCCGGGACAGGGGAGATTGAGACCCAGTACTTC; CDR3: CSASPGTGEIETQYF
J: TRBJ2-1; V: TRBV15; size: few; D: -; DNA: TGTGCCACCAGCAGAGAAAAGTTCGACACCTCCTACTACAATGAGCAGTTCTTC; CDR3: CATSREKFDTSYYNEQFF
J: TRBJ1-5; V: TRBV28; size: few; D: -; DNA: TGTGCCAGCAGTTTACTCGGACAGACTAGCAATCAGCCCCAGCATTTT; CDR3: CASSLLGQTSNQPQHF
J: TRBJ2-4; V: TRBV28; size: -; D: TRBD1; DNA: TGTGCCAGCAGAAGGGACAGGGTAAACAATGAGCAGTACTTC; CDR3: CASRRDRVNNEQYF
J: TRBJ2-7; V: TRBV9; size: -; D: -; DNA: TGTGCCAGCAGCGCAGGACTCGAGGGCATGAATGAGCAGTACTTC; CDR3: CASSAGLEGMNEQYF
J: TRBJ2-3; V: TRBV20-1; size: few; D: TRBD1; DNA: TGCAGTGCTAGAATAGGGGGCGCGAGGACAGATACGCAGTATTTT; CDR3: CSARIGGARTDTQYF
J: TRBJ1-6; V: TRBV6-1; size: -; D: TRBD1; DNA: TGTGTCAGCAGTGCGGACAGGGGGTCTTCACCCCTCCACTTT; CDR3: CVSSADRGSSPLHF
J: TRBJ2-1; V: TRBV29-1; size: few; D: -; DNA: TGCAGCGTTGGAGCCGTCCAGCGGGCGCCCGGTGAGCAGTTCTTC; CDR3: CSVGAVQRAPGEQFF
J: TRBJ2-5; V: TRBV6-5; size: -; D: -; DNA: TGTGCCAGCGGAGTAGGGCTAGCGATGGAGACCCAGTACTTC; CDR3: CASGVGLAMETQYF
J: TRBJ2-7; V: TRBV2; size: -; D: -; DNA: TGTGCCAGCAGTGCCCTCGAGCAGTACTTC; CDR3: CASSALEQYF
J: TRBJ1-1; V: TRBV5-4; size: few; D: -; DNA: TGTGCCAGCAGCCGGGCAGATGGGAACACTGAAGCTTTCTTT; CDR3: CASSRADGNTEAFF
J: TRBJ2-2; V: TRBV11-1; size: -; D: -; DNA: TGTGCCAGCAGCCAGCCCGCGGGGGCTGACACCGGGGAGCTGTTTTTT; CDR3: CASSQPAGADTGELFF
J: TRBJ2-5; V: TRBV7-2; size: -; D: TRBD2; DNA: TGTGCCAGCAGCTTAGCAATCCTAGCGGGAGCCCACAATGAGCGGTACTTC; CDR3: CASSLAILAGAHNERYF
J: TRBJ2-1; V: TRBV5-1; size: few; D: TRBD2; DNA: TGCGCCAGCAGCTTGGAGGCTAGCGGGAGGGACAATGAGCAGTTCTTC; CDR3: CASSLEASGRDNEQFF
J: TRBJ2-5; V: TRBV20-1; size: -; D: TRBD2; DNA: TGCAGTGCTAAACTAGCGGGAGTATTAAAGACCCAGTACTTC; CDR3: CSAKLAGVLKTQYF
J: TRBJ2-7; V: TRBV5-1; size: few; D: -; DNA: TGCGCCAGCAGCTTGGTCGGGTATGGAGACTACGAGCAGTACTTC; CDR3: CASSLVGYGDYEQYF
J: TRBJ1-2; V: TRBV2; size: few; D: -; DNA: TGTGCCAGCAGTGATGGGATCAACTATGGCTACACCTTC; CDR3: CASSDGINYGYTF
J: TRBJ2-3; V: TRBV10-3; size: -; D: TRBD1; DNA: TGTGCCATCAGCTCGTTCGACAGGGGGCATGGAGATACGCAGTATTTT; CDR3: CAISSFDRGHGDTQYF
J: TRBJ2-3; V: TRBV4-1; size: -; D: -; DNA: TGCGCCAGCAGCGAATCCCCACCGACTAGGCAAGATACGCAGTATTTT; CDR3: CASSESPPTRQDTQYF
J: TRBJ2-4; V: TRBV20-1; size: few; D: -; DNA: TGCAGTGCCGGCGACAGGATAGCCAAAAACATTCAGTACTTC; CDR3: CSAGDRIAKNIQYF
J: TRBJ1-2; V: TRBV6-1; size: -; D: -; DNA: TGTGCCAGCAGTGGAGGACGGCTAAACTATGGCTACACCTTC; CDR3: CASSGGRLNYGYTF
J: TRBJ2-4; V: TRBV18; size: few; D: -; DNA: TGTGCCAGCTCACCCCCAGAGAAAGGGGAGCAGTACTTC; CDR3: CASSPPEKGEQYF
J: TRBJ2-1; V: TRBV4-2; size: few; D: TRBD1; DNA: TGTGCCAGCAGCCAAGAATTGCGGACAGGGGGCTACAATGAGCAGTTCTTC; CDR3: CASSQELRTGGYNEQFF
J: TRBJ2-7; V: TRBV13; size: many; D: -; DNA: TGTGCCAGCAGCCCAGGACTAAACGAGCAGTACTTC; CDR3: CASSPGLNEQYF
J: TRBJ1-1; V: TRBV5-5; size: -; D: -; DNA: TGTGCCAGCAGCGACCCGGCCGGCCCCACTGAAGCTTTCTTT; CDR3: CASSDPAGPTEAFF
J: TRBJ2-7; V: TRBV10-3; size: -; D: TRBD1; DNA: TGTGCCATCAGCCCGTACTTACAGGGGGCTGAGTACGAGCAGTACTTC; CDR3: CAISPYLQGAEYEQYF
J: TRBJ1-1; V: TRBV30; size: -; D: TRBD1; DNA: TGTGCCTGGAGACTAGACAGGGCGACTGAAGCTTTCTTT; CDR3: CAWRLDRATEAFF
J: TRBJ1-1; V: TRBV29-1; size: -; D: -; DNA: TGCAGTGGGACGTCGGGCGCTGTGGGGTATAACACTGAAGCTTTCTTT; CDR3: CSGTSGAVGYNTEAFF
J: TRBJ2-3; V: TRBV4-2; size: -; D: TRBD1; DNA: TGTGCCAGCAGCCAAGATCCCGGGACAGGCACAGATACGCAGTATTTT; CDR3: CASSQDPGTGTDTQYF
J: TRBJ2-7; V: TRBV5-6; size: once; D: TRBD2; DNA: TGTGCCAGCAGCTGGACTAGCGGGAAGGGAAATGAGCAGTACTTC; CDR3: CASSWTSGKGNEQYF
J: TRBJ2-5; V: TRBV5-1; size: many; D: TRBD2; DNA: TGCGCCAGCAGCTTTACTAGCGGGGGGTCGGAGACCCAGTACTTC; CDR3: CASSFTSGGSETQYF